These 30 T cell receptor beta chains came from one sample sequenced in a study of OX40 agonist ivuxolimab in advanced cancers. Here immunoSEQ multiplex PCR was the method, and the copy in TCRdb shows in-frame clones only, minus some. The top ten clones hold approximately 4.1% of a sample with some 39,000 clones, about 85% of them seen once. The sequencing here drew on CD4+ or CD8+ T cells sorted from blood, taken in a trial of the OX40 agonist ivuxolimab. The source of these receptors is an adult with an advanced solid tumor such as melanoma, head and neck, liver or kidney cancer.

The chain recombines TRBV5-1 with TRBJ1-4; D gene uncertain. The V end was cut by 0 bases, the J end by 3 bases, with 3 bases between. This CDR3 has 13 residues. Germline values: CDR1 SGHRS, CDR2 YFSETQ. The CDR3 region is CASSLGANEKLFF. CDR3 nucleotides: TGCGCCAGCAGCTTGGGGGCTAATGAAAAACTGTTTTTT.

This rearrangement joins TRBV12-2 to TRBJ2-1; the table names TRBD1, a call not compared with the DNA. TRBV12-2 is shown as a pseudogene. The CDR3 sequence is 15 residues long. CDR3 residues: CASRPARTGLDEQFF. CDR3 coding DNA: TGTGCAAGTCGCCCCGCCCGGACAGGGCTCGATGAGCAGTTCTTC.

The J gene is TRBJ2-7, the V gene TRBV7-2; tentatively, D is TRBD1 (8 bases). The length of the CDR3 is 16 residues. Between the trimmed V and J ends, which lost 5 bases and 3 bases, there was a span of 20 bases. Germline CDR1 is SGHTA and CDR2 is FQGNSA. DNA of the CDR3: TGTGCCAGCAGCCCTGGGGGGGGGACAGGCCTCTACGAGCAGTACTTC. Its translation: CASSPGGGTGLYEQYF.

The chain recombines TRBV9 with TRBJ1-5; 7 nucleotides align to TRBD1. This CDR3 has 15 amino acids. J was trimmed by 2 bases and V by 0 bases; bases with no gene match: 2. Germline assignment: CDR1 SGDLS and CDR2 YYNGEE. CDR3 coding DNA: TGTGCCAGCAGCGTAGAAGGGGGCGGCAATCAGCCCCAGCATTTT. Translating gives CASSVEGGGNQPQHF.

The chain is built from TRBV5-1 and TRBJ2-7; 8 bases align to TRBD1. The trim removed 3 bases at V and 0 bases at J, leaving 5 bases unmatched. The CDR3 extends over 15 amino acids. CDR1 SGHRS and CDR2 YFSETQ come from the germline V gene. The CDR3 nucleotides are TGCGCCAGCAGCTCCCGGGGACAGGACTCCTACGAGCAGTACTTC. This codes for CASSSRGQDSYEQYF.

The chain is built from TRBV2 and TRBJ2-3; no definite D call. Germline CDR1 and CDR2: SNHLY and FYNNEI. The CDR3 length is 15 residues. Trimming removed 6 bases at V and 2 bases at J, with 15 bases between. The CDR3 is CASRKGFLNTDTQYF. CDR3 nucleotide sequence: TGTGCCAGCAGAAAAGGGTTTTTAAACACAGATACGCAGTATTTT.

The chain joins TRBV18 to TRBJ2-2; 8 bases fit TRBD1. There are 15 residues in the CDR3. V shed 4 bases and J 6 bases; nucleotides not matched to a gene: 7. The germline V gene encodes CDR1 KGHSH and CDR2 LQKENI. The DNA for the CDR3 is TGTGCCAGCTCACGATCGGGACAGGCGGCCGGGGAGCTGTTTTTT. The encoded protein is CASSRSGQAAGELFF.

V is TRBV5-1 and J is TRBJ2-5, with D unresolved. Looked up from germline, CDR1 is SGHRS and CDR2 is YFSETQ. V was pared by 0 bases and J by 1 base, with 7 bases between. CDR3 length: 14 amino acids. The CDR3 protein is CASSLVPTQETQYF. The CDR3, as DNA: TGCGCCAGCAGCTTGGTCCCCACCCAAGAGACCCAGTACTTC.

This sequence joins TRBV6-5 and TRBJ2-1; 8 bases map to TRBD2. The V and J ends lost 6 bases and 13 bases, in that order; junction bases with no gene match: 5. This CDR3 comprises 11 residues. From germline, CDR1 is MNHEY and CDR2 SVGAGI. The CDR3 region has the DNA TGTGCCAGCAGCACCGGGACTAGTCAGTTCTTC. It is translated as CASSTGTSQFF.

CDR3 loop: CASSTGQEVGYTF. The CDR3 coding sequence is TGCGCCAGCAGCACAGGACAGGAGGTTGGCTACACCTTC. The chain is built from TRBV5-1 and TRBJ1-2; the match to TRBD1 covers 7 bases. With V trimmed by 4 bases and J by 7 bases, 7 bases remained unmatched. The V gene's germline CDR1 is SGHRS and CDR2 YFSETQ. This CDR3 region has 13 residues.

The J gene is TRBJ2-1, the V gene TRBV2; D perhaps matches TRBD2 (6 bases). Trimming pared 2 bases from V and 6 bases from J, leaving 14 bases between. The CDR3 runs to 15 residues. Germline V lookup: CDR1 SNHLY, CDR2 FYNNEI. The CDR3 region is CASSEIGGMGNEQFF. Here the CDR3 DNA reads TGTGCCAGCAGTGAAATCGGCGGGATGGGCAATGAGCAGTTCTTC.

The chain employs TRBV7-9 and TRBJ1-1, with D possibly being TRBD1 (5 bases). Germline CDR1 is SEHNR and CDR2 is FQNEAQ (reference sequence). The CDR3 contains 14 residues. Trimming removed 4 bases at V and 2 bases at J, with 11 bases between. The CDR3 region has the DNA TGTGCCAGCAGCTCCAGAGACAGTAACACTGAAGCTTTCTTT. Translated: CASSSRDSNTEAFF.

This clone came up a few times. The CDR3 is CASRPGRRETQYF. CDR3 DNA: TGTGCCAGCAGACCCGGTCGCAGAGAGACCCAGTACTTC. The chain couples TRBV6-6 to TRBJ2-5; D is ambiguous. V lost 6 bases, J lost 4 bases, and 12 bases lay in between. CDR3 length: 13 residues. The germline CDR1 and CDR2 sequences are MNHNY and SVGAGI (reference sequence).

This chain links TRBV7-8 with TRBJ1-2; 10 bases line up with TRBD1. This CDR3 is built from 15 residues. Germline trimming cut 5 bases from V and 6 bases from J; bases unmatched to any gene: 9. Germline V gene sequence: CDR1 SGHVS, CDR2 FQNEAQ. CDR3 nucleotides: TGTGCCAGCAGCCCAGCGGACAGGGGGTCTCATGGCTACACCTTC. Encoded protein: CASSPADRGSHGYTF.

The rearrangement links TRBV2 to TRBJ1-1, with D unresolved. Trimming cost V 2 bases and J 1 base, with 17 bases left between them. The germline V gene encodes CDR1 SNHLY and CDR2 FYNNEI. This CDR3 has 17 amino acids. The CDR3 here is CASSEHPRAGWNTEAFF. DNA of the CDR3: TGTGCCAGCAGTGAACACCCCCGGGCGGGGTGGAACACTGAAGCTTTCTTT.

The rearrangement joins TRBV29-1 to TRBJ1-4; no clear D gene. The length of the CDR3 is 13 residues. CDR1 and CDR2 (germline): SQVTM, ANQGSEA. Trimming pared 6 bases from V and 0 bases from J, leaving 8 bases between. The chain's CDR3 is CSVATATNEKLFF. In DNA, the CDR3 is TGCAGCGTCGCCACAGCAACTAATGAAAAACTGTTTTTT.

This clone was seen only a few times. The CDR3 region is CAISELAYTGELFF. The CDR3 region has the DNA TGTGCCATCAGTGAGCTCGCATACACCGGGGAGCTGTTTTTT. The genes are TRBV10-3 and TRBJ2-2; D remains ambiguous. CDR1 ENHRY and CDR2 SYGVKD come from the germline V gene. There are 14 residues in the CDR3. Trimming took off 2 bases at V and 3 bases at J, with 7 bases between the two ends.

This chain joins TRBV9 and TRBJ1-4, with no clear D. Germline CDR1 is SGDLS and CDR2 is YYNGEE. Trimming pared 4 bases from V and 5 bases from J, leaving 18 bases between. The CDR3 is 16 residues long. Here the CDR3 reads CASSLRPSVANEKLFF. In DNA form, the CDR3 reads TGTGCCAGCAGCTTGCGTCCTTCGGTAGCGAATGAAAAACTGTTTTTT.

This chain links TRBV7-9 with TRBJ2-7, with D unresolved. Trimming stripped 1 base from V and 2 bases from J, with 12 bases between. CDR1 is SEHNR, CDR2 FQNEAQ, per germline (reference sequence). The CDR3 totals 15 residues. CDR3 protein: CASSLGLLPPYEQYF. The CDR3 region has the DNA TGTGCCAGCAGCTTAGGCCTACTCCCCCCCTACGAGCAGTACTTC. The entire variable domain, with the rest obtained from reference TRBV7-9 and TRBJ2-7, is as follows: DTGVSQNPRHKITKRGQNVTFRCDPISEHNRLYWYRQTLGQGPEFLTYFQNEAQLEKSRLLSDRFSAERPKGSFSTLEIQRTEQGDSAMYLCASSLGLLPPYEQYFGPGTRLTVT.

This clone was seen just once. This chain links TRBV6-6 with TRBJ1-2; 10 bases are a match to TRBD1. This CDR3 is built from 13 residues. V was pared by 7 bases and J by 8 bases, with 7 bases of the junction left unmatched. Germline CDR1 reads MNHNY; CDR2 reads SVGAGI (reference sequence). CDR3 protein: CASTPGTGAGYTF. The CDR3 DNA sequence: TGTGCCAGCACCCCCGGGACAGGGGCCGGCTACACCTTC.

The J gene is TRBJ1-2, the V gene TRBV5-6; no definite D call. Trimming left V 2 bases short and J 2 bases short, with 10 bases between. This CDR3 is 14 amino acids long. CDR1 and CDR2 from the germline V gene are SGHDT and YYEEEE. CDR3 sequence reads: CASSFSVLNYGYTF. The CDR3 DNA sequence: TGTGCCAGCAGCTTCTCGGTCCTGAACTATGGCTACACCTTC.

V usage is TRBV7-3 and J usage is TRBJ2-5; 7 bases map to TRBD2. Germline CDR1 SGHTA, CDR2 FQGTGA. Trimming took 5 bases from V and 1 from J; bases not matched to a gene: 4. The CDR3 is 14 residues long. CDR3 sequence: CASSQTSAQETQYF. The DNA of the CDR3 is TGTGCCAGCAGCCAAACTAGCGCCCAAGAGACCCAGTACTTC.

The chain links TRBV6-5 to TRBJ2-3; a possible D gene is TRBD1 (5 bases). This CDR3 is built from 15 residues. CDR1 is MNHEY, CDR2 SVGAGI, per germline. Trimming took off 5 bases at V and 2 bases at J, with 14 bases between the two ends. The CDR3 sequence: CASSHQGRDTDTQYF. The CDR3 DNA reads as TGTGCCAGCAGTCATCAGGGAAGGGACACAGATACGCAGTATTTT.

V gene TRBV7-3 combines with J gene TRBJ2-1; D is perhaps TRBD2 (6 bases). Germline V gene data show CDR1 as SGHTA and CDR2 as FQGTGA. Trimming took off 3 bases at V and 6 bases at J, with 15 bases between the two ends. The CDR3 consists of 15 residues. This CDR3 is CASSFGRGNLNEQFF. CDR3 in DNA: TGTGCCAGCAGCTTTGGGCGCGGGAATCTCAATGAGCAGTTCTTC.

This chain's CDR3 is CASSSRTGNQPQHF. Here the CDR3 DNA reads TGTGCCAGCAGTTCTCGGACAGGGAATCAGCCCCAGCATTTT. The chain combines TRBV6-6 with TRBJ1-5, with 8 bases fitting TRBD1. CDR3 length: 14 residues. The germline CDR1 and CDR2 sequences are MNHNY and SVGAGI (reference sequence). Losses at the gene ends were 4 bases for V and 4 bases for J; bases not matched to a gene: 3.

The gene calls are TRBV5-1 and TRBJ2-5; possible D gene TRBD1, 5 bases. CDR3 length: 15 amino acids. V gave up 4 bases and J gave up 2 bases, with 15 bases separating them. In germline, CDR1 is SGHRS, CDR2 YFSETQ. The CDR3 DNA reads TGCGCCAGCAGCGTGGGCTGGGGCCCACAAGAGACCCAGTACTTC. Translated, it gives CASSVGWGPQETQYF.

The chain employs TRBV27 and TRBJ1-6; possible D gene TRBD1, 5 bases. The CDR3 contains 14 residues. The ends were cut back, 2 bases at V and 7 bases at J, with 9 bases in the middle. CDR1 MNHEY and CDR2 SMNVEV come from the germline V gene (reference sequence). In nucleotides, the CDR3 is TGTGCCAGCAGTTTACAGGGTTGGAATTCACCCCTCCACTTT. This translates into CASSLQGWNSPLHF.

This chain links TRBV9 with TRBJ2-7; maybe TRBD1 (5 bases). The CDR3 sequence is 15 residues long. V dropped 4 bases and J dropped 2 bases, with 16 bases sitting between them. The V gene's germline CDR1 is SGDLS and CDR2 YYNGEE. The CDR3 loop reads CASSPRTYYTYEQYF. The CDR3 DNA reads TGTGCCAGCAGCCCCCGGACATATTATACCTACGAGCAGTACTTC.

The CDR3 sequence: CASRSGTATYEQYF. CDR3 in DNA: TGTGCCAGCAGATCCGGGACAGCTACCTACGAGCAGTACTTC. This chain uses TRBV28 with TRBJ2-7, with 7 bases that match TRBD1. CDR1 MDHEN and CDR2 SYDVKM come from the germline V gene. V lost 6 bases and J lost 2; bases outside the gene matches: 7. CDR3 size: 14 residues.

Only one count was recorded for this clone. The chain is built from TRBV18 and TRBJ2-7, with 7 bases fitting TRBD1. This CDR3 contains 12 residues. Looked up from germline, CDR1 is KGHSH and CDR2 is LQKENI. V gave up 3 bases and J gave up 12 bases; unmatched junction bases: 8. This CDR3 reads CASSPGAGGSYF. CDR3 DNA: TGTGCCAGCTCACCGGGGGCAGGGGGTTCGTACTTC. The complete variable domain, with remaining parts taken from reference TRBV18 and TRBJ2-7, reads NAGVMQNPRHLVRRRGQEARLRCSPMKGHSHVYWYRQLPEEGLKFMVYLQKENIIDESGMPKERFSAEFPKEGPSILRIQQVVRGDSAAYFCASSPGAGGSYFGPGTRLTVT.